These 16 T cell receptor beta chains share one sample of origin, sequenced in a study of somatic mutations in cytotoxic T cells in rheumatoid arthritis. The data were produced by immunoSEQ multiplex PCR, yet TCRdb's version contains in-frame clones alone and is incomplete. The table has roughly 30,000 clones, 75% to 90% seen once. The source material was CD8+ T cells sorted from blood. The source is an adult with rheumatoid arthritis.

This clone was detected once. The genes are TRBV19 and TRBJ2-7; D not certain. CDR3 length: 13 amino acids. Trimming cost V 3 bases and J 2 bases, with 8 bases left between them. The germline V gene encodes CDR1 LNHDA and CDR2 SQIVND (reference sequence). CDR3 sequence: CASSMGPAYEQYF. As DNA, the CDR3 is TGTGCCAGTAGTATGGGTCCGGCCTACGAGCAGTACTTC.

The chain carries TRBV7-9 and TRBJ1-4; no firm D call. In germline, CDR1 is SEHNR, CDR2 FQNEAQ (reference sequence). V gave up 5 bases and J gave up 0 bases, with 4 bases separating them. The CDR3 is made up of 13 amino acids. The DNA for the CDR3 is TGTGCCAGCAGCCCCACAACTAATGAAAAACTGTTTTTT. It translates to CASSPTTNEKLFF.

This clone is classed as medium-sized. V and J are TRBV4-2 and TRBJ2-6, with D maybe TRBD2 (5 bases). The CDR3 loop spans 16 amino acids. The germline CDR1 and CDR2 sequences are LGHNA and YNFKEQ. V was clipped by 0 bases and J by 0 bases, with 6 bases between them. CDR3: CASSQDGSSGANVLTF. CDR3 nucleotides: TGTGCCAGCAGCCAAGATGGGAGCTCTGGGGCCAACGTCCTGACTTTC.

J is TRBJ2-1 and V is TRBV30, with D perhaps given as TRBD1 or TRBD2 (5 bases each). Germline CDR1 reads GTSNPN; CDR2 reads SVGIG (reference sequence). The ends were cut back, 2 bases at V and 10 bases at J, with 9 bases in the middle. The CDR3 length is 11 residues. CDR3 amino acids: CAWSMGVEQFF. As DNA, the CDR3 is TGTGCCTGGAGTATGGGGGTCGAGCAGTTCTTC. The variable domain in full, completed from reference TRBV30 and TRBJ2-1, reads SQTIHQWPATLVQPVGSPLSLECTVEGTSNPNLYWYRQAAGRGLQLLFYSVGIGQISSEVPQNLSASRPQDRQFILSSKKLLLSDSGFYLCAWSMGVEQFFGPGTRLTVL.

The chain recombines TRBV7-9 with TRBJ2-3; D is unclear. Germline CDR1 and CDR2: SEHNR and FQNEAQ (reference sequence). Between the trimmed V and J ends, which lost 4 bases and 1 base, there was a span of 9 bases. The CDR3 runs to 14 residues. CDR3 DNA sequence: TGTGCCAGCAGCTCTCTGGACGGCACAGATACGCAGTATTTT. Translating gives CASSSLDGTDTQYF.

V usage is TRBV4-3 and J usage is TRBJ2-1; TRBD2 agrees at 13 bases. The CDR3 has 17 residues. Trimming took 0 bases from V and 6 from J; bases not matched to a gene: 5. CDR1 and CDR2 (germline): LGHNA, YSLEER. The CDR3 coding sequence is TGCGCCAGCAGCCAAGACGTCACTAGCGGGGGGGCCAATGAGCAGTTCTTC. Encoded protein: CASSQDVTSGGANEQFF.

CDR3 in DNA: TGTGCCAGCAGCCCAAAGACAAACAATGAGCAGTTCTTC. This gives the protein CASSPKTNNEQFF. The chain has TRBV6-6 and TRBJ2-1, with unresolved D. Germline-derived CDR1 and CDR2 are MNHNY and SVGAGI (reference sequence). V was pared by 6 bases and J by 5 bases, with 11 bases between. The CDR3 contains 13 residues.

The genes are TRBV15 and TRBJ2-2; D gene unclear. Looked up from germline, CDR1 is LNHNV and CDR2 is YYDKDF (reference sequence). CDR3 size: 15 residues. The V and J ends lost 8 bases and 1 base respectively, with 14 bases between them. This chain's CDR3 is CATSLDIQNTGELFF. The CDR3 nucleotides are TGTGCCACCTCCTTAGATATCCAGAACACCGGGGAGCTGTTTTTT. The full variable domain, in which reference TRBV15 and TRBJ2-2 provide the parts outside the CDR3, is DAMVIQNPRYQVTQFGKPVTLSCSQTLNHNVMYWYQQKSSQAPKLLFHYYDKDFNNEADTPDNFQSRRPNTSFCFLDIRSPGLGDTAMYLCATSLDIQNTGELFFGEGSRLTVL.

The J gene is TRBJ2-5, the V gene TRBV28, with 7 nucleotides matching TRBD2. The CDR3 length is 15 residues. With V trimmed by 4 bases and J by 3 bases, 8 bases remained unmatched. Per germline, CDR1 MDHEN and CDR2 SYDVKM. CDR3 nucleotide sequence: TGTGCCAGCAGTTCTCGGACTAGGGCTAAAGAGACCCAGTACTTC. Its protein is CASSSRTRAKETQYF.

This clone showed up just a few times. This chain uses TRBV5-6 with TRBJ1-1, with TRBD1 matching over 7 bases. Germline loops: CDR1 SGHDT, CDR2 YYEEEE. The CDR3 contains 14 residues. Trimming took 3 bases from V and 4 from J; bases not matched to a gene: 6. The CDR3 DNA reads TGTGCCAGCAGCTCTGGGAGGGGGCCCACTGAAGCTTTCTTT. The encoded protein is CASSSGRGPTEAFF.

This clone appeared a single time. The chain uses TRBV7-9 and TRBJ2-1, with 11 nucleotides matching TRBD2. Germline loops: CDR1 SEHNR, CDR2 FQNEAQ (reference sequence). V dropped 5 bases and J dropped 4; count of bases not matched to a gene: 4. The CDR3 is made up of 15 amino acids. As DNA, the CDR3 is TGTGCCAGCAGCCAGACTAGCGGGGCATACAATGAGCAGTTCTTC. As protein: CASSQTSGAYNEQFF.

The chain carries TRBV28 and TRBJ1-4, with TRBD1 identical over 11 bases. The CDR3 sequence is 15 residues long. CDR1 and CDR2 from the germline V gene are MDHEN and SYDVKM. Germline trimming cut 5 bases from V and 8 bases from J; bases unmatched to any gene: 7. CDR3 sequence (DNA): TGTGCCAGCAGTCCCACGGACAGGGGGCAGGAAAAACTGTTTTTT. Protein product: CASSPTDRGQEKLFF.

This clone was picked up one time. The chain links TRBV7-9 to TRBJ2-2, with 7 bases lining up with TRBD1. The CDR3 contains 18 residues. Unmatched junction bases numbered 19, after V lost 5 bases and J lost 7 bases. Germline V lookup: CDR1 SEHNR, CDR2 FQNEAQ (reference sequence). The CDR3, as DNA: TGTGCCAGCAGCACCCGGAAACAGGGGCTGTTGGGGGACGGGGAGCTGTTTTTT. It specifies CASSTRKQGLLGDGELFF.

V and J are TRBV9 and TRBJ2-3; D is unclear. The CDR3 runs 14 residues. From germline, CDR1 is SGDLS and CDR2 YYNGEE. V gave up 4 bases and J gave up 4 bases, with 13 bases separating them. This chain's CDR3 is CASSPEGGADTQYF. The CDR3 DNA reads TGTGCCAGCAGCCCGGAAGGTGGGGCAGATACGCAGTATTTT.

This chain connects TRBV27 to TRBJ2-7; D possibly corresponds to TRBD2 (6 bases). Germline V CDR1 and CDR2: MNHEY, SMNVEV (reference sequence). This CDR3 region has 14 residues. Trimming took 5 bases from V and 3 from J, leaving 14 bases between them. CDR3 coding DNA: TGTGCCAGCAGTCCCGTCTCCGGGGGCTACGAGCAGTACTTC. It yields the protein CASSPVSGGYEQYF.

CDR3 amino acids: CASSTRLASDEQFF. CDR3 nucleotides: TGTGCCAGCAGCACCCGACTAGCATCAGATGAGCAGTTCTTC. The chain recombines TRBV7-9 with TRBJ2-1; 7 positions agree with TRBD2. The trim removed 5 bases at V and 8 bases at J, leaving 9 bases unmatched. CDR1 and CDR2 from the germline V gene are SEHNR and FQNEAQ (reference sequence). The CDR3 is made up of 14 amino acids.